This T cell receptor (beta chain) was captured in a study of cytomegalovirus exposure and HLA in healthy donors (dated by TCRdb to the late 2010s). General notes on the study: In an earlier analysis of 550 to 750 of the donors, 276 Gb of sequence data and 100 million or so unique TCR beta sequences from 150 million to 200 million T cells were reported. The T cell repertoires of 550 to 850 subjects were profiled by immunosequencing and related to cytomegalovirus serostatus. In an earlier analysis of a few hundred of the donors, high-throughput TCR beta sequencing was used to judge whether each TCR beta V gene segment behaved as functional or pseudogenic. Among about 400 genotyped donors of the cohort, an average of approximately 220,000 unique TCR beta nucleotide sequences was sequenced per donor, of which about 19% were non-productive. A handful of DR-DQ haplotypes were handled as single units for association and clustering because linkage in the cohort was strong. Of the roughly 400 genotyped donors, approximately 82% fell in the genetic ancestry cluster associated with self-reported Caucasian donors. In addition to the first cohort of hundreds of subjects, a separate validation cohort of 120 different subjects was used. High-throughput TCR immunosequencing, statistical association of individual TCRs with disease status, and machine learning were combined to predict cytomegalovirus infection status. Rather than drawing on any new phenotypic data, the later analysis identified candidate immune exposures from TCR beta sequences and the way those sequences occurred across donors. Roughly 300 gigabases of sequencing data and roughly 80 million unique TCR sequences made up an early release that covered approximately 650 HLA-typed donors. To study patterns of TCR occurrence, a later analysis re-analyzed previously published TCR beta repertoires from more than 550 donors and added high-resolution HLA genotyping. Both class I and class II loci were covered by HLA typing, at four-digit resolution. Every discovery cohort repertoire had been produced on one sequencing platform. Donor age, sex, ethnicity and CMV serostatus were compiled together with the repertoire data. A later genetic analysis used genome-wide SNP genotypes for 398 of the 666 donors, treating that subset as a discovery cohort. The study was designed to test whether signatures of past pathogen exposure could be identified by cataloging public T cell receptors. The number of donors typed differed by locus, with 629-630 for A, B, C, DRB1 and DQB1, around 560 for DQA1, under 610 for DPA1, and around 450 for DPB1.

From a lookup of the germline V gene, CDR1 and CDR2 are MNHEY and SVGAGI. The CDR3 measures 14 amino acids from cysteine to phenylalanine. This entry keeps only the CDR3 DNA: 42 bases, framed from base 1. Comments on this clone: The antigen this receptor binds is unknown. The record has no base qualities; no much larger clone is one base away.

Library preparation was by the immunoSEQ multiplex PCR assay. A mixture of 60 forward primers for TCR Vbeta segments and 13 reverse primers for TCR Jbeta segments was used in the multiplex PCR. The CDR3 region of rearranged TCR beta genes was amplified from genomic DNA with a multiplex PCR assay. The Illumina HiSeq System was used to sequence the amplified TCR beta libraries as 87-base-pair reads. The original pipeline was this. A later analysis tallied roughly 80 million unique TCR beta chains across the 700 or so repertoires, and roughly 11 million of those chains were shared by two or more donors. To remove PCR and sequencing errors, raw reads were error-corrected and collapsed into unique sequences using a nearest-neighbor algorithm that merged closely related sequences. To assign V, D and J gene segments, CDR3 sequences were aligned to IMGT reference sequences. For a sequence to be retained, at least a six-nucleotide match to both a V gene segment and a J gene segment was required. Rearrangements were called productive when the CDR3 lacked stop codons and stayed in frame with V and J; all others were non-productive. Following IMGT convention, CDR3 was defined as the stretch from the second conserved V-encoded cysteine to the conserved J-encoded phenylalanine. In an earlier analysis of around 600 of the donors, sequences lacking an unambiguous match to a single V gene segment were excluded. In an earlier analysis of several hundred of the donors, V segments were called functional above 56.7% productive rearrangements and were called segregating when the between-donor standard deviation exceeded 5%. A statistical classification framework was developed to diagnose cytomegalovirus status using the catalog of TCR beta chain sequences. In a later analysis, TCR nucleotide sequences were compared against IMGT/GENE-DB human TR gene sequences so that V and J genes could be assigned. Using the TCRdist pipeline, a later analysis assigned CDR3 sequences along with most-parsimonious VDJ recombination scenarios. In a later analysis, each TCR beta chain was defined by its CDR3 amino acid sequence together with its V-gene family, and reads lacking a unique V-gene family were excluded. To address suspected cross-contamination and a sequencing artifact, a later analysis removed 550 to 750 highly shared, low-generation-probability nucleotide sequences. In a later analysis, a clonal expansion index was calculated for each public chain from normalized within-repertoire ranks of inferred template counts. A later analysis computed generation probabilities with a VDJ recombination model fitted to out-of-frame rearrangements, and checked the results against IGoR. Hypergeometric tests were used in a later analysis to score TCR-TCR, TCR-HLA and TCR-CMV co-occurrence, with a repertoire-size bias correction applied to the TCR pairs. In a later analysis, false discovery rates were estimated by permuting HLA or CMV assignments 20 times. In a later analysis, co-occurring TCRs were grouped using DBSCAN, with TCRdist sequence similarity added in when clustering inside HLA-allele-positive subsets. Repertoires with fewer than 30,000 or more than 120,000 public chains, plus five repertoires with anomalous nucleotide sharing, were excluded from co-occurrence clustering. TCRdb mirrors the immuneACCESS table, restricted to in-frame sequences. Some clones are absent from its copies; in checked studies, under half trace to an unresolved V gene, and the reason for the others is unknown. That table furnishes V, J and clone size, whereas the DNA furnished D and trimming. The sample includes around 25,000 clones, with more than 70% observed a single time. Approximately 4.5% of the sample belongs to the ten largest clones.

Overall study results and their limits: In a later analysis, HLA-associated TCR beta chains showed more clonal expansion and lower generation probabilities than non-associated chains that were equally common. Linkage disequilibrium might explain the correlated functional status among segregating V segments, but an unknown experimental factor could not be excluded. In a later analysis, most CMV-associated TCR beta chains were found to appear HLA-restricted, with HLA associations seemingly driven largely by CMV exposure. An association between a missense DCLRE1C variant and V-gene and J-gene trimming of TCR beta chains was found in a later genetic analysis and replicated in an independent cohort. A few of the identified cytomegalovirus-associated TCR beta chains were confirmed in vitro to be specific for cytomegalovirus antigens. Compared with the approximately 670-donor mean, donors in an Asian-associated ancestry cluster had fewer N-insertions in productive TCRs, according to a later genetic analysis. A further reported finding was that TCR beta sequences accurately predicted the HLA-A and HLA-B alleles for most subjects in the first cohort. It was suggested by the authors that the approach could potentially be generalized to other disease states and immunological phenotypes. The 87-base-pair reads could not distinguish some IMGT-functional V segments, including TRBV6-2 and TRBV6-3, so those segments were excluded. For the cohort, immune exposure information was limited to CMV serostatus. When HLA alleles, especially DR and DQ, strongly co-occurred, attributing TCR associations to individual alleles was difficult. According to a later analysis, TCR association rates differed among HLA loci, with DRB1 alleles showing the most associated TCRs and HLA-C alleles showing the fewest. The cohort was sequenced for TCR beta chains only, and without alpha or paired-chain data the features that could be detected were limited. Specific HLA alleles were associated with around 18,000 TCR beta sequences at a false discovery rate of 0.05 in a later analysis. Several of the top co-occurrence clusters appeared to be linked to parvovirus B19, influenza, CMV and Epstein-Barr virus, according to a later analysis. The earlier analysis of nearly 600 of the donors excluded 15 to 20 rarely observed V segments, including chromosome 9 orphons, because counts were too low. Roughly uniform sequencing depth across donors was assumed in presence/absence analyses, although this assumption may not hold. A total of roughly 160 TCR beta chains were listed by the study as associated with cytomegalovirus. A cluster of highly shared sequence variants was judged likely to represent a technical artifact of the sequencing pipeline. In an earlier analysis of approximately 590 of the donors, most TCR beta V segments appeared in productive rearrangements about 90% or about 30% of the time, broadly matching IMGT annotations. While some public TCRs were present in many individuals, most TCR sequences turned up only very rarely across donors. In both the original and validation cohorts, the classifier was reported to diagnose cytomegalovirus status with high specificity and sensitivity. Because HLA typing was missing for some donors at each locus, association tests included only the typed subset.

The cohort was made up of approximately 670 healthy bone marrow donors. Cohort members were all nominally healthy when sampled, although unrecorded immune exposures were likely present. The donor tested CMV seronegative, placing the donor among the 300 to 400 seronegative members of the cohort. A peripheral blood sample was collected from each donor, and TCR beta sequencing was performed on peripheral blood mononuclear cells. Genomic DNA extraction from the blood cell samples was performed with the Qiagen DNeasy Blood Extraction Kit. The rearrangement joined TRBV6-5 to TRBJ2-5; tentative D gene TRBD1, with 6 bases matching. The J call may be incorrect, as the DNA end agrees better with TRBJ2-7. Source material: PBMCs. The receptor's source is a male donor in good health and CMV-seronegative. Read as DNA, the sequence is TGTGCCAGCAGCCCCGGGACACCCGCCTACGAGCAGTACTTC. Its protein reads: CASSPGTPAYEQYF.